This note documents a single TCR beta chain sequence. This specimen comes from a study of blood T cell repertoires in COVID-19. Assay: immunoSEQ multiplex PCR; the TCRdb copy retains only in-frame clones and omits some. The sample holds 150,000 to 250,000 clones, roughly nine tenths seen once. The V gene's germline CDR1 is MNHEY and CDR2 SMNVEV (reference sequence). The CDR3 extends over 13 amino acids. V was clipped by 3 bases and J by 0 bases, with 4 bases between them. This chain joins TRBV27 and TRBJ2-3; D gene unclear. The source material was PBMCs or T cells enriched from blood (not recorded which). This clonotype was sampled from a woman in her 30s who had recovered from COVID-19. The CDR3: CASSFGSTDTQYF. The CDR3 region has the DNA TGTGCCAGCAGTTTCGGTAGCACAGATACGCAGTATTTT.